This is a list of T cell receptor beta chains from one sample in a study of monozygotic twins with inflammatory bowel disease. One entry per CDR3 protein, without DNA, is what TCRdb gives after re-calling the 5' RACE reads. Its table lists 300,000 to 400,000 distinct CDR3 sequences. Sequences were obtained from blood. The receptors here all came from a human donor with ulcerative colitis or Crohn's disease, or a healthy co-twin of an affected twin (not recorded which). Both conserved end residues are part of each CDR3.

CDR3 protein,V gene,J gene
CASREGWDTQYF,TRBV6-2/TRBV6-3,TRBJ2-3
CASSTWDREVTDTQYF,TRBV7-9,TRBJ2-3
CASSGWGTDTQYF,TRBV2,TRBJ2-3
CASSRRWEDADTQYF,TRBV5-6,TRBJ2-3
CASSATGTVIEQYF,TRBV9,TRBJ2-7
CASSSTTGTEETQYF,TRBV7-3,TRBJ2-5
CSASNGVRGAPTYEQYF,TRBV20-1,TRBJ2-7
CASSLGFRADWDTGELFF,TRBV11-1,TRBJ2-2
CASSLARVLLRYAFF,TRBV12-3/TRBV12-4,TRBJ1-1
CASSEAVTRAIYNEQFF,TRBV6-1,TRBJ2-1
CASSSTRGASIEQYF,TRBV7-9,TRBJ2-7
CASTPWGNTGELFF,TRBV7-9,TRBJ2-2
CSVDRDTGELFF,TRBV29-1,TRBJ2-2
CSAGQRQGSKYF,TRBV20-1,TRBJ2-3
CASSADRGGGGELFF,TRBV6-1,TRBJ2-2
CASLTTLAGGAGELFF,TRBV6-1,TRBJ2-2
CASSLGGIYEQFF,TRBV7-2,TRBJ2-1
CASSPTHNEQFF,TRBV7-9,TRBJ2-1
CASSQARDRANNEQFF,TRBV4-3,TRBJ2-1
CSARDSGYPSPLHF,TRBV20-1,TRBJ1-6
CASSFNRDTEAFF,TRBV5-8,TRBJ1-1
CASSLAGPRVETQYF,TRBV7-2,TRBJ2-5
CASSIGHLNTEAFF,TRBV19,TRBJ1-1
CAISVQLARNEQFF,TRBV10-3,TRBJ2-1
CASQLAGANTGELFF,TRBV28,TRBJ2-2
CASSLDGAETQYF,TRBV5-4,TRBJ2-5
CASSSGQSYNEQFF,TRBV12-3/TRBV12-4,TRBJ2-1
CASSLGAHLPNQPQHF,TRBV5-1,TRBJ1-5
CASSLVVRRGVTDTQYF,TRBV7-2,TRBJ2-3
CASSLGAADNEQFF,TRBV5-1,TRBJ2-1
CASSWDGFSNQPQHF,TRBV6-5,TRBJ1-5
CASSMGGGGGYTF,TRBV5-1,TRBJ1-2
CASSLGTSSGNTIYF,TRBV5-1,TRBJ1-3
CASSFQSPGELFF,TRBV5-1,TRBJ2-2
CASSYGRGDRGYDEQFF,TRBV7-9,TRBJ2-1
CASSKTGGSEAFF,TRBV7-7,TRBJ1-1
CASSPHRSYEQYF,TRBV12-3/TRBV12-4,TRBJ2-7
CASRWDRGYNEQFF,TRBV4-3,TRBJ2-1
CSAVGTGQETQYF,TRBV20-1,TRBJ2-5
CASSSGAGEQYF,TRBV11-3,TRBJ2-7
CASSQTFPPIRYF,TRBV7-2,TRBJ2-7